This T cell receptor beta chain was documented in a study of T-cell memory formation after mild COVID-19 (dated by TCRdb to the early 2020s). For the wider study: TCR sequence clusters from the two donors were largely donor specific. T-cell clones expanding and contracting after mild COVID-19 in a couple of donors were tracked by longitudinal TCRalpha and TCRbeta repertoire sequencing. The cohort comprised two young, previously healthy adult volunteers, one female and one male.

The sample was run on an Illumina NovaSeq 6000. cDNA libraries for TCRalpha and TCRbeta were prepared by 5'RACE using constant-segment primers, with sample barcodes and unique molecular identifiers added. Trizol reagent was used to extract RNA from every sample. Library amplification was performed in two PCR steps, and a second sample barcode and Illumina TruSeq adapters were introduced in the second step. Sequencing of libraries was performed on an Illumina NovaSeq with 2 x 150 bp paired-end reads. Concerning the study's data processing: Reads were demultiplexed and collapsed into UMI-guided consensus sequences with migec v1.2.7. With mixcr v2.1.11, UMI consensuses were aligned to TRA and TRB V and J templates and assembled into clonotypes. Clonotypes were classified as expanded or contracted when called significant by both edgeR and NoisET, with noise models trained on biological replicates. edgeR calls used a false discovery rate-adjusted p below 0.01 and a log2 fold-change threshold of 1. As an exploratory analysis of dynamics, max-normalized trajectories of the 1000 most abundant clonotypes were examined by PCA with hierarchical clustering. The CD4 or CD8 phenotype of responding clones was assigned using the separately sequenced CD4+ and CD8+ repertoires. TCRdb handled the public reads itself, with Q25 trimming in fastp and clone calling in MiXCR, and kept productive beta chains. Each CDR3 protein appears once, grouped with its most common genes and DNA. The V and J calls were not made by the authors but by TCRdb's processing. Here the sample has a few hundred thousand distinct CDR3 sequences; 8% to 10% occur a single time. The ten largest clones add up to around 21% of the sample.

Inclusive of the bounding cysteine and phenylalanine, the CDR3 is 14 residues long. CDR3 DNA only is kept here, 42 bases in frame from base 1. Looking up the germline V gene yields CDR1 SGHRS and CDR2 YFSETQ. The germline V and J ends show losses of 2 bases and 8 bases respectively, and no gene match explains 4 bases of the junction. Results the study describes overall, beyond this receptor: Clones contracting from day 15 to 85 had balanced CD4/CD8 phenotypes, while a second wave expanding from day 15 to 37 was biased towards CD4+. Some responding clones were found in pre-infection memory, which suggests that pre-existing cross-reactive memory T cells took part in the SARS-CoV-2 response. The second-wave clones that peaked on day 37 were not confirmed to be SARS-CoV-2 specific. Contracting CD4+ clones turned up mainly in the CM and EM memory subsets, whereas EMRA was where CD8+ clones were enriched. The study included only a couple of mild cases, and larger cohorts that include severe cases with pre-infection samples were judged to be necessary.

A few counts support this clonotype. What this receptor recognizes is not known. No per-base quality is available; no much larger clone lies one base away. Ficoll-Paque density gradient centrifugation was used to isolate PBMCs. Sequencing input: PBMCs or a T cell subset sorted from them (not recorded which). This TCR came from a man between 18 and 29 years old who had mild COVID-19 (a few samples of this study predate the infection). The sample titles of this study are shuffled in the database, so cell type and time point are left out; the donor was told from shared clones. The rearrangement combines TRBV5-1 with TRBJ1-4, and 9 junction bases match TRBD1. The CDR3 sequence is CASSLQGAREKLFF. The nucleotide sequence reads as follows: TGCGCCAGCAGCTTACAGGGGGCGCGAGAAAAACTGTTTTTT.